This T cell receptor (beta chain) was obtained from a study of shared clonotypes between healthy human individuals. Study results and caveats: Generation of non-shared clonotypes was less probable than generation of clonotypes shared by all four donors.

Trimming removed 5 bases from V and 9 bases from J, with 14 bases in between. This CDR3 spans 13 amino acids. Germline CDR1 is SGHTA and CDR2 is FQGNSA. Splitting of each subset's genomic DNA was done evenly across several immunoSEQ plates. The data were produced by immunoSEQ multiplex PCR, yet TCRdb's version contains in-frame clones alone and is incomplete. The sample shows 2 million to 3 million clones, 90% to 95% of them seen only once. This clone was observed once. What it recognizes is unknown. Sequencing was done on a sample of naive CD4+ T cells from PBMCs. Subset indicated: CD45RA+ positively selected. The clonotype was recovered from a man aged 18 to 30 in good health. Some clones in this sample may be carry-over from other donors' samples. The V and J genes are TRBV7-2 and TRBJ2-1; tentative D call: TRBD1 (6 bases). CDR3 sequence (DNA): TGTGCCAGCAGCCCCCCGTCCAGGGGTGAGCAGTTCTTC. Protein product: CASSPPSRGEQFF.